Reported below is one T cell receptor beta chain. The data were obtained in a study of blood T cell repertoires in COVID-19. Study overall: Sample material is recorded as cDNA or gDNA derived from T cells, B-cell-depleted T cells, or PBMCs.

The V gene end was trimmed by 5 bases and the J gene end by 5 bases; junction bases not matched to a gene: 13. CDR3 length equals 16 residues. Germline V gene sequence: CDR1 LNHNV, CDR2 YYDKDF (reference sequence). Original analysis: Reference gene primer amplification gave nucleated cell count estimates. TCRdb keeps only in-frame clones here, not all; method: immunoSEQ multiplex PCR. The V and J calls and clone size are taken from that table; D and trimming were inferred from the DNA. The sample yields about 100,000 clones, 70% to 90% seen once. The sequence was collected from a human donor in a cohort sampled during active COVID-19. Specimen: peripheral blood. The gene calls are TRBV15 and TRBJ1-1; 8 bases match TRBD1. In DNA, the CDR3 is TGTGCCACCAGCGCTGGACAGGGTAATTTGGTAACTGAAGCTTTCTTT. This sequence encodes CATSAGQGNLVTEAFF.